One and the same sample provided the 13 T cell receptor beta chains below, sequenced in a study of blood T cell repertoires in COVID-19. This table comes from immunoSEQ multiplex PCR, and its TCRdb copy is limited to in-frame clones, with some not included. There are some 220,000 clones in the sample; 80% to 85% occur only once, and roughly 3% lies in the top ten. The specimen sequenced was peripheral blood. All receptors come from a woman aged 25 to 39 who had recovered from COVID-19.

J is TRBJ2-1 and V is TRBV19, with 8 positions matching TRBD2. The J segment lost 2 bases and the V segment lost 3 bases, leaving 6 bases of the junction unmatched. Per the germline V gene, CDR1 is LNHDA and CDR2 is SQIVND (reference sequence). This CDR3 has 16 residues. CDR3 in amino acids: CASSMEAGVTYNEQFF. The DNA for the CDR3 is TGTGCCAGTAGTATGGAAGCGGGAGTGACCTACAATGAGCAGTTCTTC.

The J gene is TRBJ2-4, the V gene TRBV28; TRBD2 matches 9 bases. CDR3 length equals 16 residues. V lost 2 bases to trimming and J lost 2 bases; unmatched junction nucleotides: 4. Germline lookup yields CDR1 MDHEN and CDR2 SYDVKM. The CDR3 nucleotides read TGTGCCAGCAGTTTAGGGCGGGAGGGCCCCAAAAACATTCAGTACTTC. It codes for CASSLGREGPKNIQYF.

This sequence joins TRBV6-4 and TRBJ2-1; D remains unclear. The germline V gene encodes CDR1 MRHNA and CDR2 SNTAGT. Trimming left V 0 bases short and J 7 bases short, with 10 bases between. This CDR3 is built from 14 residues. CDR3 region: CASSDSAISNEQFF. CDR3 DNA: TGTGCCAGCAGTGACTCGGCCATTTCAAATGAGCAGTTCTTC.

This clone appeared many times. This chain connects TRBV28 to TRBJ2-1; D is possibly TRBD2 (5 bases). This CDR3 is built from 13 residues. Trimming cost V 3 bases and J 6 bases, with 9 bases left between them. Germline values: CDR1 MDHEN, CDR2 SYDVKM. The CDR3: CASSFGAVNEQFF. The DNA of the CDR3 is TGTGCCAGCAGTTTCGGAGCGGTCAATGAGCAGTTCTTC. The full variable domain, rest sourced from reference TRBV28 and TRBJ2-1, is DVKVTQSSRYLVKRTGEKVFLECVQDMDHENMFWYRQDPGLGLRLIYFSYDVKMKEKGDIPEGYSVSREKKERFSLILESASTNQTSMYLCASSFGAVNEQFFGPGTRLTVL.

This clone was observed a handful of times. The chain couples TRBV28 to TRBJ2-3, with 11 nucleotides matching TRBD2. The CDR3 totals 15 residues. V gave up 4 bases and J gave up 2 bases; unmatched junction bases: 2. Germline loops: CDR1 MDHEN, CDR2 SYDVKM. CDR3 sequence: CASSSLAGATDTQYF. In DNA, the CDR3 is TGTGCCAGCAGTTCACTAGCGGGAGCCACAGATACGCAGTATTTT.

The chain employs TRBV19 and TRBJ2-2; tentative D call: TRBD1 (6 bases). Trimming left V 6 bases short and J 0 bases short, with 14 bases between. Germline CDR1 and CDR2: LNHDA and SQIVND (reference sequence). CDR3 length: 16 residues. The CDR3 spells CASRDRIRANTGELFF. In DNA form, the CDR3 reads TGTGCCAGTAGAGACAGGATTAGGGCGAACACCGGGGAGCTGTTTTTT. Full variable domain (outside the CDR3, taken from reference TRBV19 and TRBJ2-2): DGGITQSPKYLFRKEGQNVTLSCEQNLNHDAMYWYRQDPGQGLRLIYYSQIVNDFQKGDIAEGYSVSREKKESFPLTVTSAQKNPTAFYLCASRDRIRANTGELFFGEGSRLTVL.

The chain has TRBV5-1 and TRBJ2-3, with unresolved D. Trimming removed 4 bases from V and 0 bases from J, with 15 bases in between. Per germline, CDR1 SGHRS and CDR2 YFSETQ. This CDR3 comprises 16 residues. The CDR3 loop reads CASSGVVTTSTDTQYF. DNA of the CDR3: TGCGCCAGCAGCGGTGTGGTCACCACTAGCACAGATACGCAGTATTTT.

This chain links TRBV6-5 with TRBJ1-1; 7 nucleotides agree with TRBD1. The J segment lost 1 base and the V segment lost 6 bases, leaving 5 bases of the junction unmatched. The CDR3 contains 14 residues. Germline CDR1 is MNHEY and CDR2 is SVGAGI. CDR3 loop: CASRTDRANTEAFF. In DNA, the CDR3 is TGTGCCAGCAGAACCGACAGGGCGAACACTGAAGCTTTCTTT.

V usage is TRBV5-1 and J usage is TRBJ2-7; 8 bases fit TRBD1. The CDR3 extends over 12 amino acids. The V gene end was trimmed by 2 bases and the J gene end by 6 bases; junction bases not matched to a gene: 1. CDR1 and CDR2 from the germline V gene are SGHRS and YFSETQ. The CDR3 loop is CASSFGQGEQYF. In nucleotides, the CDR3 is TGCGCCAGCAGCTTCGGACAGGGCGAGCAGTACTTC.

The DNA of the CDR3 is TGCAGCGTTTTTCCCGGGACAGGGATTAACACTGAAGCTTTCTTT. Translation gives CSVFPGTGINTEAFF. The chain recombines TRBV29-1 with TRBJ1-1; 9 bases map to TRBD1. The CDR3 runs to 15 residues. With 5 bases clipped from V and 2 bases from J, the junction kept 9 bases outside the gene matches. The germline V gene encodes CDR1 SQVTM and CDR2 ANQGSEA.

CDR3 sequence: CASSPRISGNGTDTQYF. DNA of the CDR3: TGTGCCAGCAGCCCCCGGATTAGCGGTAACGGCACAGATACGCAGTATTTT. The chain uses TRBV3-1 (or the pseudogene TRBV3-2) and TRBJ2-3, with D tentatively TRBD2 (6 bases). The CDR3 is 17 amino acids. V was cut by 4 bases and J by 1 base, with 18 bases left in between. CDR1 and CDR2 from the germline V gene are LGHDT and YNNKEL (reference sequence).

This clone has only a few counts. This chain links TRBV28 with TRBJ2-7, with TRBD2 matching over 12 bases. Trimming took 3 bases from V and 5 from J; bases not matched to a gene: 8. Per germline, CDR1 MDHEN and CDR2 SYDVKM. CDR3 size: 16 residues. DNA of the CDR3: TGTGCCAGCAGTTTCCCTAGCGGGAGGGCCGGAAACGAGCAGTACTTC. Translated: CASSFPSGRAGNEQYF. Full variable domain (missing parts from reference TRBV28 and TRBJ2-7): DVKVTQSSRYLVKRTGEKVFLECVQDMDHENMFWYRQDPGLGLRLIYFSYDVKMKEKGDIPEGYSVSREKKERFSLILESASTNQTSMYLCASSFPSGRAGNEQYFGPGTRLTVT.

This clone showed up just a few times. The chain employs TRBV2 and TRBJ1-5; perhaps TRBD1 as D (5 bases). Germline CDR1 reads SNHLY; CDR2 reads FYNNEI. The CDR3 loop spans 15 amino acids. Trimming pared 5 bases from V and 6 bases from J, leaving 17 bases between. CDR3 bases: TGTGCCAGCAGTCAGGCTTCGACCGGGGGTCAGCCCCAGCATTTT. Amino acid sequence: CASSQASTGGQPQHF.